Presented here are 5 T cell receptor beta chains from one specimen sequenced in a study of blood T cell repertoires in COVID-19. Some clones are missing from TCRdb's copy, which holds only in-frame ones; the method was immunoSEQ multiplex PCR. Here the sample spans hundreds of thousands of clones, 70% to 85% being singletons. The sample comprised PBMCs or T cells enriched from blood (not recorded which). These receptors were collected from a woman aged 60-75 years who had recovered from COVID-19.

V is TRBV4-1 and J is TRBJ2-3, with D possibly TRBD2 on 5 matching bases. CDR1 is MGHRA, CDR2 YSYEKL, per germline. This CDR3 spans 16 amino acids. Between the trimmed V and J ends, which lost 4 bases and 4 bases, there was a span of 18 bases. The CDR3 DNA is TGCGCCAGCAGCCTTAAGACCGGGAAATGGTCAGATACGCAGTATTTT. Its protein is CASSLKTGKWSDTQYF.

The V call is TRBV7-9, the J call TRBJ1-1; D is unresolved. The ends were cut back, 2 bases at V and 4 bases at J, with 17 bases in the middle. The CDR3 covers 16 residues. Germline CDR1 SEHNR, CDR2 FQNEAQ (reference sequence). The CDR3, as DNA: TGTGCCAGCAGCTTACTTGCCTCAGGAGGCGGCACTGAAGCTTTCTTT. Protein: CASSLLASGGGTEAFF.

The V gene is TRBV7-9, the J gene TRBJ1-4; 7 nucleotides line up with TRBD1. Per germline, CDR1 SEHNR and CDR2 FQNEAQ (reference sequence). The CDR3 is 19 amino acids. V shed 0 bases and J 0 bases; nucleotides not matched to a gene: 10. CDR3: CASSLAYGTDSTTNEKLFF. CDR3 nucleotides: TGTGCCAGCAGCTTAGCGTATGGGACAGATAGCACAACTAATGAAAAACTGTTTTTT.

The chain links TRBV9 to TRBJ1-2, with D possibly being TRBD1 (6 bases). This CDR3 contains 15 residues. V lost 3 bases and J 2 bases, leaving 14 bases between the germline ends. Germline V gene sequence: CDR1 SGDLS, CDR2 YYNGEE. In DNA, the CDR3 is TGTGCCAGCAGCGCAGCAGGGGAAGGAAACTATGGCTACACCTTC. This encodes CASSAAGEGNYGYTF.

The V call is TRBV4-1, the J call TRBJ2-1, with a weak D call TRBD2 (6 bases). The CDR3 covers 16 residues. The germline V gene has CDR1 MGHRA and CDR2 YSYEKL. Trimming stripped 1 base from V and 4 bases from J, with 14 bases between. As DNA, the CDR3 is TGCGCCAGCAGCCAAGGATTAGCGGCCGTATACAATGAGCAGTTCTTC. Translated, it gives CASSQGLAAVYNEQFF.